This T cell receptor beta chain was identified in a study of shared clonotypes between healthy human individuals (TCRdb year 2020). Background for the entire study: A few men and two women, aged 18 to 49 years, made up the cohort. For each donor, CD4 naive and CD4 memory were each given three plates, CD8 naive was given two plates, and CD8 memory was given one plate. To estimate repertoire size and how much clonotype sharing occurs between individuals, the study deeply sequenced the blood TCR repertoires of about 5 healthy adults. Different laboratories and diverse techniques were used to prepare libraries and sequence TCR repertoires, to increase sequencing depth and limit assay-specific biases. Between about 0.94 and 10 billion PBMCs per donor were obtained by leukapheresis.

Points on this clone: It has no known antigen specificity. No qualities accompany the bases; no much larger clone lies one base away.

Using the deep immunoSEQ assay, TCR CDR3 regions were amplified from genomic DNA by multiplex PCR. Extracted genomic DNA from each cell subset was spread evenly across all wells of several immunoSEQ 96-well plates, with each plate serving as a replicate. For sorted subsets, around 0.2 ug of genomic DNA, equivalent to about 30,000 T cell genomes, went into each replicate PCR. Purified libraries were quantified with a Qubit 3.0 fluorometer, sized on a Bioanalyzer 2100, and re-quantified with the KAPA Library Quantification kit. Every immunoSEQ 96-well plate was sequenced on a dedicated single-read 150-cycle Illumina NextSeq 550 flow cell. For the original study's pipeline: Because the immunoSEQ output held only junctional sequences and lacked quality scores, the filtering could not match the filtering applied to full-length reads. To assign V/J genes and CDR3, sequences were annotated using PyIR, a Python wrapper for IgBLAST v1.9, with IMGT germline references. Reads with weak V/J assignments (E-value above 1e-6), missing CDR3, stop codons, out-of-frame junctions, or ambiguous translated residues were removed. V3J clonotypes were defined as sequences sharing an identical inferred V gene, J gene, and CDR3 amino acid sequence. Percentage overlap between repertoires was calculated by dividing the number of shared unique clonotypes by the size of the smaller repertoire. Richness of each repertoire was evaluated using RTK rarefaction, the Chao1 estimator, and Recon v2.1 estimates of unobserved clonotypes. Generation probabilities for all TCRbeta clonotypes obtained by the gDNA method from four donors were computed using OLGA. TCRdb holds this immuneACCESS table with in-frame rearrangements only. Some clones are missing; in checked studies, unresolved V genes explain under half, and the rest has no known cause. V and J calls and clone size come straight from that table; D and trimming were deduced from the DNA. Counted in this sample were about 590,000 clones; roughly 95% of them appeared once. The top ten constitute about 0.11% of the sample.

Deletion took 4 bases off V and 8 bases off J, with a span of 15 bases between the germline ends. Taken from the germline V gene, the CDR1 and CDR2 loops are MNHEY and SVGAGI. The CDR3 holds 14 amino acids from the cysteine to the phenylalanine. Here the CDR3 DNA is all that survives: 42 bases in frame from base 1. The full study reports these points: Higher generation probabilities were observed for clonotypes shared by all four sorted-subset donors than for non-shared clonotypes. Sampling was limited to blood, and TCR repertoires in tissue likely differ from TCR repertoires in blood. Incomplete sequencing was indicated by rarefaction of sorted-subset datasets, despite the large sequencing depth. Across a handful of donors, roughly 5.4% of naive CD4, around 3.5% of naive CD8, under 2.5% of memory CD4, and approximately 0.42% of memory CD8 clonotypes were shared. Pairwise subsampling led to the expectation that sequencing depth would affect the degree of clonotype sharing among donors. Estimated clonotype richness was generally larger for naive than for memory subsets. Because the study included a small number of donors, the genetic and exposure-history diversity represented was limited.

CD8 naive samples consisted of CD45RO-negative cells that were positively selected for CCR7, yielding a CD45RA+CCR7+ population without TemRA cells. Healthy HIV-negative adults with no recently reported acute infections or vaccinations were included as donors. Every donor was a Caucasian adult residing in Nashville, Tennessee, USA. Blood was obtained by leukapheresis, after which PBMCs were separated by Ficoll-Histopaque density gradient centrifugation and cryopreserved in liquid nitrogen vapor phase. Analytical flow cytometry was used to check the purity and quantity of every magnetically sorted T cell population. Genomic DNA was isolated from each sorted fraction and quantified by UV absorbance on a Nanodrop 2000c.

This sequence originates from a woman in her 30s in good health. Sequencing was done on a sample of naive CD8+ T cells sorted from blood. Per the publication, the cell subset or site label means: CD45RA+CCR7+. This chain joins TRBV6-5 to TRBJ2-1, with no reliable assignment of the D segment. The DNA sequence is as follows: TGTGCCAGCAGTTTGCCCTTGAAGCCCGATGAGCAGTTCTTC. Its protein is CASSLPLKPDEQFF.